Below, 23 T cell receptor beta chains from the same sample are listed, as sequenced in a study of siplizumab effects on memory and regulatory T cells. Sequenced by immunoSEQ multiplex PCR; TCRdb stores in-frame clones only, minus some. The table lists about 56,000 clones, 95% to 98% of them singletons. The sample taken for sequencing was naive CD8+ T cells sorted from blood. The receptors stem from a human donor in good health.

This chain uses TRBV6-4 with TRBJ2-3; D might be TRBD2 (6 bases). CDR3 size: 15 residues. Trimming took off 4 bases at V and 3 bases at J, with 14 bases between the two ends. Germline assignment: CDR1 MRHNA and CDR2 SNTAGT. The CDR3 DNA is TGTGCCAGCAGTGCACTAGCAGGAAGGACAGATACGCAGTATTTT. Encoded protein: CASSALAGRTDTQYF.

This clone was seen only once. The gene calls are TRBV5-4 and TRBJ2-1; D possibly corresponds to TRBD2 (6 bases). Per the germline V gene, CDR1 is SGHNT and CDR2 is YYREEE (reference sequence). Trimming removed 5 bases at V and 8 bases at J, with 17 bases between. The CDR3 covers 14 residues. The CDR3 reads CASSTGTGVDEQFF. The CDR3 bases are TGTGCCAGCAGTACCGGGACTGGTGTGGATGAGCAGTTCTTC. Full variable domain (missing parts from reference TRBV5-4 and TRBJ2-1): ETGVTQSPTHLIKTRGQQVTLRCSSQSGHNTVSWYQQALGQGPQFIFQYYREEENGRGNFPPRFSGLQFPNYSSELNVNALELDDSALYLCASSTGTGVDEQFFGPGTRLTVL.

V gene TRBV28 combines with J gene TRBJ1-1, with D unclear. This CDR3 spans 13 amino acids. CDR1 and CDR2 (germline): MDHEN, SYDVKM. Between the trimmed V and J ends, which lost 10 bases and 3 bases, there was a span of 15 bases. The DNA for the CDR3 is TGTGCCACCGTGGCCCCCGGGGACACTGAAGCTTTCTTT. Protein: CATVAPGDTEAFF.

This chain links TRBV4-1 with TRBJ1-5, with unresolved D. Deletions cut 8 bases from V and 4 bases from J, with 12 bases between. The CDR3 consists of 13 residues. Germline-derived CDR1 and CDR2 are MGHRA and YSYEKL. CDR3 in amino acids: CASGWRLNQPQHF. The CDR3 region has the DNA TGCGCCAGCGGCTGGCGGTTGAATCAGCCCCAGCATTTT.

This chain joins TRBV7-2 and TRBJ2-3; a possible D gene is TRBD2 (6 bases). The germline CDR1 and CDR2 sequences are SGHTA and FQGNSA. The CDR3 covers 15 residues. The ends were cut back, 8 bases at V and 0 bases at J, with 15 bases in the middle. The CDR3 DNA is TGTGCCAGCTCCCCGGCGGGGTGGAGCACAGATACGCAGTATTTT. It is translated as CASSPAGWSTDTQYF.

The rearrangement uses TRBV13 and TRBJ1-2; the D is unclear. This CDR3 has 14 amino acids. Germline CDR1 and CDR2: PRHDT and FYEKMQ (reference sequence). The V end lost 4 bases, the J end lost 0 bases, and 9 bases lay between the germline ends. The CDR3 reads CASSSLRPNYGYTF. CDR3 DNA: TGTGCCAGCAGCTCCTTAAGGCCTAACTATGGCTACACCTTC. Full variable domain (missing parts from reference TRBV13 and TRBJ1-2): AAGVIQSPRHLIKEKRETATLKCYPIPRHDTVYWYQQGPGQDPQFLISFYEKMQSDKGSIPDRFSAQQFSDYHSELNMSSLELGDSALYFCASSSLRPNYGYTFGSGTRLTVV.

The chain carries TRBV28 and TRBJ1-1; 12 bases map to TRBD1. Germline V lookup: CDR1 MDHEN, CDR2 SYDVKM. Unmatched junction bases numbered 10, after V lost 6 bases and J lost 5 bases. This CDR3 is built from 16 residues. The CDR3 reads CASSGTGGEPGTEAFF. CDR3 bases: TGTGCCAGCAGCGGGACAGGGGGCGAGCCGGGTACTGAAGCTTTCTTT.

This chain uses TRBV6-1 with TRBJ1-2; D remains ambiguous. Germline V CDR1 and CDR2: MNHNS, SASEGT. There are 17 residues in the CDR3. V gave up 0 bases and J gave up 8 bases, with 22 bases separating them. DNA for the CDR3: TGTGCCAGCAGTGAAGCGGCAGCCGAGTCAGCTCCCAACGGCTACACCTTC. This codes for CASSEAAAESAPNGYTF.

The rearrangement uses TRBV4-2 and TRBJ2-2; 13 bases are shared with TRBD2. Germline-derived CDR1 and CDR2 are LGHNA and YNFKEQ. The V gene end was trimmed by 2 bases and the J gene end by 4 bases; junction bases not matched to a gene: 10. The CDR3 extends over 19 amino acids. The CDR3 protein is CASSQRLAGGVGSTGELFF. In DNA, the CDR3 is TGTGCCAGCAGCCAAAGACTAGCGGGAGGCGTCGGAAGCACCGGGGAGCTGTTTTTT.

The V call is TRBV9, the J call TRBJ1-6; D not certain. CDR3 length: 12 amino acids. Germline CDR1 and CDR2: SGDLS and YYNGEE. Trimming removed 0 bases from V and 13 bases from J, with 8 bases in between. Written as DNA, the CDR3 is TGTGCCAGCAGCGTAGAGGGTTCGCCCCTCCACTTT. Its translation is CASSVEGSPLHF.

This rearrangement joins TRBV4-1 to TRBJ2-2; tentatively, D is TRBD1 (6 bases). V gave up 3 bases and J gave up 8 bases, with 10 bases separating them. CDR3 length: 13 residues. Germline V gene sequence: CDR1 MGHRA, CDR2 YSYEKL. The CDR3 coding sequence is TGCGCCAGCAGCCATGCAGGGGCGGGGGAGCTGTTTTTT. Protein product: CASSHAGAGELFF.

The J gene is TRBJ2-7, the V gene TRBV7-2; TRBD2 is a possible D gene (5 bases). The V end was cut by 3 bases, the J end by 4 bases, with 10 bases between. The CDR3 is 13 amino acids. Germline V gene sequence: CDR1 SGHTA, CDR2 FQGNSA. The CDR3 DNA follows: TGTGCCAGCAGCTTCGAGGGAGTGTACGAGCAGTACTTC. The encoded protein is CASSFEGVYEQYF.

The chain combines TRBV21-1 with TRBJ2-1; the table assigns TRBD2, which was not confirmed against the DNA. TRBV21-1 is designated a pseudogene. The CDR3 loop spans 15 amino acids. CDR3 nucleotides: TGTGCCAGCAGCAAAAATCCTACTAGGGGAGGAGAGCAGTTCTTC. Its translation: CASSKNPTRGGEQFF.

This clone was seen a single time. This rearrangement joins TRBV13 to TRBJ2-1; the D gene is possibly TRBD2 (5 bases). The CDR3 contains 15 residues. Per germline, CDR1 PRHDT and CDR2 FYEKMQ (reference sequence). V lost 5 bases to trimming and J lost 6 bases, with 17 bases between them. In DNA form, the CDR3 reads TGTGCCAGCAGCCCTACGGGGTTAGGGAGCAATGAGCAGTTCTTC. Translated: CASSPTGLGSNEQFF.

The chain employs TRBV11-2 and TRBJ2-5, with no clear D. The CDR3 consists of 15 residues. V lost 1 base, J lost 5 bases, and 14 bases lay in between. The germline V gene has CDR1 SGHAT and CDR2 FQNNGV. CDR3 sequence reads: CASSLGFLGKETQYF. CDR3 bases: TGTGCCAGCAGCTTAGGGTTTCTAGGAAAGGAGACCCAGTACTTC.

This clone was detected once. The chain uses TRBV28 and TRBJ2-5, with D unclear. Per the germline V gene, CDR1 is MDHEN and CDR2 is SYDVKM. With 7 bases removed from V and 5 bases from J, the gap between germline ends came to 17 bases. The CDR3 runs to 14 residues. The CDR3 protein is CASTMRHQRETQYF. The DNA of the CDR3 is TGTGCCAGCACCATGCGACACCAGAGGGAGACCCAGTACTTC.

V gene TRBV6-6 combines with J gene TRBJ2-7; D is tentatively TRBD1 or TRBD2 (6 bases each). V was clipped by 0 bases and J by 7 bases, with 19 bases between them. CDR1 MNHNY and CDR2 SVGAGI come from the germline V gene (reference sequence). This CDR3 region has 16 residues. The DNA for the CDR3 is TGTGCCAGCAGTTACTCAGGCGGGACACCCGTTGGAGAGCAGTACTTC. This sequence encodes CASSYSGGTPVGEQYF.

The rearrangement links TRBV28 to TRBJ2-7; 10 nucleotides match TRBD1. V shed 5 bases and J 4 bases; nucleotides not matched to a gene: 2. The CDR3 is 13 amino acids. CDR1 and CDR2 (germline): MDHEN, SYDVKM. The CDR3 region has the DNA TGTGCCAGCAGTCCGGGACAGGGGTACGAGCAGTACTTC. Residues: CASSPGQGYEQYF.

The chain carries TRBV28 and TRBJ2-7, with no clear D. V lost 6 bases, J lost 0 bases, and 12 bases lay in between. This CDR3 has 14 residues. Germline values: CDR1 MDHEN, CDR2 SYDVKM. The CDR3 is CASRWAADSYEQYF. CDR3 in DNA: TGTGCCAGCAGATGGGCAGCTGACTCCTACGAGCAGTACTTC.

CDR3 amino acids: CASSYQGFNQPQHF. In nucleotides, the CDR3 is TGTGCCAGCAGTTACCAGGGCTTCAATCAGCCCCAGCATTTT. The chain employs TRBV6-5 and TRBJ1-5; D possibly corresponds to TRBD1 (5 bases). The germline V gene has CDR1 MNHEY and CDR2 SVGAGI. The CDR3 is 14 residues long. V lost 2 bases and J lost 3, with 8 bases in between.

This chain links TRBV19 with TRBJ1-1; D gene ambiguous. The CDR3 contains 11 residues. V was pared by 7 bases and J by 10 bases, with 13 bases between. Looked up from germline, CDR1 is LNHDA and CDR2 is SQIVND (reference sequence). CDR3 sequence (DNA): TGTGCCAGTAACTACGCCCGGGTAGCTTTCTTT. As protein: CASNYARVAFF.

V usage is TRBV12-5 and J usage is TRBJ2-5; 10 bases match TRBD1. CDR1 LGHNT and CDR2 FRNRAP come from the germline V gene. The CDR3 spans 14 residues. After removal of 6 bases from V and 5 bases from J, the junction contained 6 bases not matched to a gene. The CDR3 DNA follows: TGTGCTAGTGGCGACAGGGGGCTCGTGGAGACCCAGTACTTC. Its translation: CASGDRGLVETQYF.

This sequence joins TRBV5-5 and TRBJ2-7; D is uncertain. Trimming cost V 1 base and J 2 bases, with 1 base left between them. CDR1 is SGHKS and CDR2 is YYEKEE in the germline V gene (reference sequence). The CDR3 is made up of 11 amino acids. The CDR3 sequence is CASSLTYEQYF. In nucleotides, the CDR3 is TGTGCCAGCAGCTTGACCTACGAGCAGTACTTC.